Below are 30 T cell receptor beta chains sequenced from a single sample in a study of CD8+ T cells in alopecia areata. Sequencing used cDNA as its template, made by extracting RNA and reverse transcribing it. Repertoires were generated with immunoSEQ multiplex PCR, while TCRdb's copy carries only in-frame clones and drops some. The sample records some 200,000 clones, 59% being singletons. Sequences were derived from CD4+ T cells sorted from blood, sampled at week 0. All receptors derive from a human donor with alopecia areata.

This clone was counted between two and nine times. This sequence joins TRBV7-6 and TRBJ2-5; 14 nucleotides match TRBD2. V lost 2 bases and J lost 5; bases outside the gene matches: 13. CDR1 SGHVS and CDR2 FNYEAQ come from the germline V gene. The CDR3 is made up of 19 amino acids. CDR3 DNA: TGTGCCAGCAGCTTACGGCAGGGACTAGCGGGGGTCGATCGGGAGACCCAGTACTTC. Its translation: CASSLRQGLAGVDRETQYF.

This clone has only a few counts. The chain employs TRBV15 and TRBJ2-5; D is perhaps TRBD2 (6 bases). Trimming cost V 4 bases and J 7 bases, with 13 bases left between them. The CDR3 contains 13 residues. In germline, CDR1 is LNHNV, CDR2 YYDKDF (reference sequence). The CDR3 region is CATSKGGVTTQYF. DNA for the CDR3: TGTGCCACCAGCAAAGGCGGGGTGACGACCCAGTACTTC.

The V and J genes are TRBV7-9 and TRBJ2-2; D might be TRBD1 (6 bases). CDR1 is SEHNR and CDR2 is FQNEAQ in the germline V gene (reference sequence). This CDR3 has 18 residues. V was cut by 3 bases and J by 1 base, with 18 bases left in between. Here the CDR3 reads CASSFFPSGQLNTGELFF. CDR3 sequence (DNA): TGTGCCAGCAGCTTTTTTCCCTCCGGACAGTTGAACACCGGGGAGCTGTTTTTT.

This rearrangement joins TRBV7-2 to TRBJ1-5, with D possibly being TRBD1 (6 bases). Trimming removed 6 bases at V and 0 bases at J, with 12 bases between. Germline CDR1 reads SGHTA; CDR2 reads FQGNSA. The CDR3 length is 15 residues. The CDR3 reads CASSSDSYSNQPQHF. The CDR3 DNA follows: TGTGCCAGCAGTTCGGACAGCTATAGCAATCAGCCCCAGCATTTT.

The chain links TRBV4-1 to TRBJ2-2; the match to TRBD1 covers 8 bases. There are 14 residues in the CDR3. Looked up from germline, CDR1 is MGHRA and CDR2 is YSYEKL. Trimming at V came to 3 bases and at J to 5 bases, leaving 2 bases not matched to a gene. The CDR3 DNA is TGCGCCAGCAGCCAGGGACAGGCTACCGGGGAGCTGTTTTTT. It translates to CASSQGQATGELFF.

The V gene is TRBV29-1, the J gene TRBJ2-7; D uncertain. Trimming removed 4 bases at V and 3 bases at J, with 16 bases between. CDR1 SQVTM and CDR2 ANQGSEA come from the germline V gene. The CDR3 is made up of 14 amino acids. In nucleotides, the CDR3 is TGCAGCGTTGGCGTCGTGGCAGGCAACTACGAGCAGTACTTC. It encodes CSVGVVAGNYEQYF.

The chain employs TRBV2 and TRBJ2-1; D not certain. The CDR3 is 15 amino acids. V was trimmed by 5 bases and J by 0 bases, leaving 11 bases between them. The germline V gene has CDR1 SNHLY and CDR2 FYNNEI. The CDR3 protein is CASSLGFSSYNEQFF. The CDR3, as DNA: TGTGCCAGCAGTCTGGGTTTTAGCTCCTACAATGAGCAGTTCTTC.

This clone was recorded a few times. The J gene is TRBJ1-2, the V gene TRBV29-1, with 9 bases matching TRBD1. The V gene's germline CDR1 is SQVTM and CDR2 ANQGSEA. J was trimmed by 8 bases and V by 6 bases; bases with no gene match: 1. This CDR3 region has 10 residues. The CDR3 is CSVGQGGYTF. CDR3 bases: TGCAGCGTGGGACAGGGAGGCTACACCTTC.

The CDR3 loop reads CASSQPDRAMDQPQHF. In DNA, the CDR3 is TGCGCCAGCAGCCAACCAGACAGGGCTATGGATCAGCCCCAGCATTTT. The chain carries TRBV4-1 and TRBJ1-5; TRBD1 aligns across 7 bases. The CDR3 consists of 16 residues. Trimming removed 2 bases from V and 5 bases from J; junction bases left unmatched: 9. Germline values: CDR1 MGHRA, CDR2 YSYEKL.

The V call is TRBV29-1, the J call TRBJ1-1, with D perhaps matching TRBD1 (5 bases). V was cut by 2 bases and J by 6 bases, with 10 bases left in between. The CDR3 loop spans 12 amino acids. Germline V gives CDR1 SQVTM, CDR2 ANQGSEA. The chain's CDR3 is CSVERGRAEAFF. CDR3 DNA sequence: TGCAGCGTTGAACGGGGCAGAGCTGAAGCTTTCTTT.

This clone occurred once. V is TRBV7-9 and J is TRBJ2-5; unclear D gene. Per the germline V gene, CDR1 is SEHNR and CDR2 is FQNEAQ (reference sequence). The V and J ends lost 1 base and 0 bases respectively, with 12 bases between them. The CDR3 contains 16 residues. CDR3 in amino acids: CASSLGSATYQETQYF. CDR3 DNA sequence: TGTGCCAGCAGCTTAGGATCTGCCACGTACCAAGAGACCCAGTACTTC.

The V and J genes are TRBV5-1 and TRBJ2-3; TRBD2 matches 13 bases. CDR1 and CDR2 from the germline V gene are SGHRS and YFSETQ. The CDR3 has 18 amino acids. Losses at the gene ends were 3 bases for V and 3 bases for J; bases not matched to a gene: 10. CDR3 DNA: TGCGCCAGCAGCTCACTAGCGGGGGGGCGTCAAAGGACAGATACGCAGTATTTT. Encoded protein: CASSSLAGGRQRTDTQYF.

V is TRBV29-1 and J is TRBJ2-5, with 12 bases identical to TRBD2. Trimming removed 4 bases from V and 7 bases from J; junction bases left unmatched: 10. Per the germline V gene, CDR1 is SQVTM and CDR2 is ANQGSEA. The CDR3 runs 15 residues. This chain's CDR3 is CSVAGLAGKKGTQYF. In DNA, the CDR3 is TGCAGCGTTGCCGGACTAGCGGGGAAAAAGGGGACCCAGTACTTC.

This clone was found a few times. The chain links TRBV5-1 to TRBJ2-5; TRBD1 aligns across 7 bases. This CDR3 has 15 amino acids. The germline V gene has CDR1 SGHRS and CDR2 YFSETQ. The J segment lost 1 base and the V segment lost 3 bases, leaving 6 bases of the junction unmatched. DNA for the CDR3: TGCGCCAGCAGCTCGTCGACAGGGACCCAAGAGACCCAGTACTTC. This translates into CASSSSTGTQETQYF.

The chain links TRBV7-3 to TRBJ2-2; 11 nucleotides agree with TRBD1. The CDR3 is made up of 17 amino acids. The germline gives CDR1 SGHTA, CDR2 FQGTGA. J was trimmed by 6 bases and V by 6 bases; bases with no gene match: 12. CDR3 nucleotides: TGTGCCAGCAGGCCAACAGGGACAGGGGGAGCCGCCGGGGAGCTGTTTTTT. Amino acid sequence: CASRPTGTGGAAGELFF.

The chain uses TRBV7-6 and TRBJ2-7, with a weak D call TRBD1 (5 bases). Germline V gene lookup returns CDR1 SGHVS and CDR2 FNYEAQ. The CDR3 runs to 13 residues. V was clipped by 4 bases and J by 5 bases, with 12 bases between them. The CDR3 region has the DNA TGTGCCAGCAGCTCAGGGAACTCAGACGAGCAGTACTTC. Amino acids: CASSSGNSDEQYF.

The chain is built from TRBV6-1 and TRBJ1-6; a possible D gene is TRBD1 (5 bases). There are 15 residues in the CDR3. Germline V gene sequence: CDR1 MNHNS, CDR2 SASEGT. The V end lost 7 bases, the J end lost 6 bases, and 16 bases lay between the germline ends. The CDR3 loop is CASNQGLGFNSPLHF. The DNA for the CDR3 is TGTGCCAGCAATCAGGGTCTTGGGTTTAATTCACCCCTCCACTTT.

The J gene is TRBJ2-5, the V gene TRBV2; 7 bases line up with TRBD2. The CDR3 has 12 amino acids. With V trimmed by 8 bases and J by 4 bases, 4 bases remained unmatched. Per germline, CDR1 SNHLY and CDR2 FYNNEI. The CDR3 protein is CASRLAGETQYF. The CDR3 DNA reads TGTGCCAGCCGACTAGCAGGAGAGACCCAGTACTTC.

V and J are TRBV9 and TRBJ2-1; D is unclear. Germline CDR1 SGDLS, CDR2 YYNGEE. This CDR3 contains 11 residues. V lost 0 bases and J 8 bases, leaving 3 bases between the germline ends. The CDR3 nucleotides read TGTGCCAGCAGCGTAGAGGATGAGCAGTTCTTC. Its translation: CASSVEDEQFF.

V usage is TRBV6-1 and J usage is TRBJ1-5; 10 nucleotides agree with TRBD1. J was trimmed by 1 base and V by 4 bases; bases with no gene match: 4. Germline lookup yields CDR1 MNHNS and CDR2 SASEGT. The CDR3 length is 16 residues. In DNA form, the CDR3 reads TGTGCCAGCAGTGGACAGGGGGCACTCAGCAATCAGCCCCAGCATTTT. It yields the protein CASSGQGALSNQPQHF.

In nucleotides, the CDR3 is TGTGCCAGCAGCTCAAGGGGTACGGGTCCCTCCCAGCCCCAGCATTTT. The encoded protein is CASSSRGTGPSQPQHF. The V and J genes are TRBV7-8 and TRBJ1-5; weak D call: TRBD1 (5 bases). The CDR3 extends over 16 amino acids. The V gene's germline CDR1 is SGHVS and CDR2 FQNEAQ. V shed 4 bases and J shed 7 bases, with 20 bases lying between them.

The table lists this clone with many counts. CDR3 amino acids: CASGLVTGYEQYF. Here the CDR3 DNA reads TGTGCTAGTGGTTTGGTGACAGGGTACGAGCAGTACTTC. This sequence joins TRBV12-5 and TRBJ2-7, with 7 bases matching TRBD1. V gave up 0 bases and J gave up 4 bases; unmatched junction bases: 0. CDR3 length: 13 amino acids. Germline CDR1 and CDR2: LGHNT and FRNRAP.

This rearrangement joins TRBV5-1 to TRBJ2-2, with TRBD2 matching 8 bases. In germline, CDR1 is SGHRS, CDR2 YFSETQ. The J segment lost 7 bases and the V segment lost 2 bases, leaving 4 bases of the junction unmatched. The CDR3 has 14 amino acids. The CDR3 region is CASSFTSGSGELFF. CDR3 bases: TGCGCCAGCAGCTTCACTAGCGGCAGCGGGGAGCTGTTTTTT.

V and J are TRBV30 and TRBJ2-5; maybe TRBD2 (6 bases). The V and J ends lost 2 bases and 2 bases respectively, with 15 bases between them. This CDR3 has 15 residues. The germline V gene encodes CDR1 GTSNPN and CDR2 SVGIG (reference sequence). The CDR3 sequence is CAWSIELAPQETQYF. The CDR3 nucleotides read TGTGCCTGGAGTATTGAACTAGCACCTCAAGAGACCCAGTACTTC. Full variable domain (remainder filled in from reference TRBV30 and TRBJ2-5): SQTIHQWPATLVQPVGSPLSLECTVEGTSNPNLYWYRQAAGRGLQLLFYSVGIGQISSEVPQNLSASRPQDRQFILSSKKLLLSDSGFYLCAWSIELAPQETQYFGPGTRLLVL.

The rearrangement uses TRBV5-1 and TRBJ2-2; 8 nucleotides align to TRBD1. Germline V gives CDR1 SGHRS, CDR2 YFSETQ. The CDR3 has 15 amino acids. Trimming at V came to 0 bases and at J to 3 bases, leaving 1 base not matched to a gene. In DNA form, the CDR3 reads TGCGCCAGCAGCTTGGCGACAGGGGACACCGGGGAGCTGTTTTTT. Encoded protein: CASSLATGDTGELFF.

V usage is TRBV9 and J usage is TRBJ2-5, with TRBD1 identical over 8 bases. Germline V CDR1 and CDR2: SGDLS, YYNGEE. J was trimmed by 5 bases and V by 4 bases; bases with no gene match: 4. This CDR3 is 13 amino acids long. CDR3 residues: CASSIRTGETQYF. The CDR3 DNA is TGTGCCAGCAGCATTCGGACAGGGGAGACCCAGTACTTC.

This clone turned up a few times. This CDR3 is CASSPTLRSGNTIYF. The DNA for the CDR3 is TGTGCCAGCAGTCCCACTTTGCGCTCTGGAAACACCATATATTTT. The chain couples TRBV27 to TRBJ1-3; no clear D gene. Germline V lookup: CDR1 MNHEY, CDR2 SMNVEV (reference sequence). CDR3 length: 15 amino acids. V lost 5 bases and J lost 0, with 11 bases in between.

The chain is built from TRBV5-5 and TRBJ2-1; 10 nucleotides agree with TRBD2. V trimming: 2 bases; J trimming: 15 bases; junction bases outside the gene matches: 14. Per the germline V gene, CDR1 is SGHKS and CDR2 is YYEKEE (reference sequence). The CDR3 runs to 15 residues. The CDR3: CASSFTSGGATVPFF. The CDR3 DNA follows: TGTGCCAGCAGCTTCACAAGCGGGGGGGCCACGGTCCCGTTCTTC. Combining the CDR3 with reference TRBV5-5 and TRBJ2-1 gives the whole variable domain DAGVTQSPTHLIKTRGQQVTLRCSPISGHKSVSWYQQVLGQGPQFIFQYYEKEERGRGNFPDRFSARQFPNYSSELNVNALLLGDSALYLCASSFTSGGATVPFFGPGTRLTVL.

The rearrangement links TRBV30 to TRBJ1-1; D perhaps matches TRBD1 (5 bases). V was pared by 4 bases and J by 4 bases, with 10 bases between. This CDR3 contains 12 residues. Germline V gene sequence: CDR1 GTSNPN, CDR2 SVGIG (reference sequence). CDR3 coding DNA: TGTGCCTGGACAGGGTTGAGCACTGAAGCTTTCTTT. This gives the protein CAWTGLSTEAFF.

The chain links TRBV29-1 to TRBJ1-1; D gene ambiguous. CDR1 is SQVTM and CDR2 is ANQGSEA in the germline V gene. Trimming left V 1 base short and J 0 bases short, with 9 bases between. The CDR3 sequence is 14 residues long. In nucleotides, the CDR3 is TGCAGCGTTGAAGTGGCAGTTATGAACACTGAAGCTTTCTTT. Translation: CSVEVAVMNTEAFF. Complete variable domain (other parts from reference TRBV29-1 and TRBJ1-1): SAVISQKPSRDICQRGTSLTIQCQVDSQVTMMFWYRQQPGQSLTLIATANQGSEATYESGFVIDKFPISRPNLTFSTLTVSNMSPEDSSIYLCSVEVAVMNTEAFFGQGTRLTVV.